This passage covers 17 T cell receptor beta chains from one sample sequenced in a study of shared clonotypes between healthy human individuals. The assay was immunoSEQ multiplex PCR, and TCRdb's table has in-frame clones only and misses some. This table holds hundreds of thousands of clones, approximately 79% found once. The sequenced sample was memory CD4+ T cells sorted from blood. Subset meaning: CD45RA-negative fraction. Receptor source: a woman younger than 45 in good health.

The chain recombines TRBV25-1 with TRBJ1-4; unclear D gene. Germline V gives CDR1 MGHDK, CDR2 SYGVNS. V was cut by 3 bases and J by 0 bases, with 11 bases left in between. The CDR3 is 16 residues long. The CDR3 DNA reads as TGTGCCAGCAGTGACTCCGACGGTGCAACTAATGAAAAACTGTTTTTT. It yields the protein CASSDSDGATNEKLFF.

V gene TRBV6-6 combines with J gene TRBJ2-7; 11 bases map to TRBD1. The germline gives CDR1 MNHNY, CDR2 SVGAGI (reference sequence). The CDR3 contains 14 residues. Trimming at V came to 4 bases and at J to 6 bases, leaving 5 bases not matched to a gene. The CDR3, as DNA: TGTGCCAGCAGTTTGGGGACAGGGGGGTTCGAGCAGTACTTC. Translated: CASSLGTGGFEQYF.

This clone was seen many times. The chain's CDR3 is CASSFRWQGGVNTEAFF. The DNA of the CDR3 is TGTGCCAGCAGTTTTCGGTGGCAGGGTGGAGTGAACACTGAAGCTTTCTTT. This chain links TRBV28 with TRBJ1-1; TRBD1 is a possible D gene (5 bases). Germline CDR1 and CDR2: MDHEN and SYDVKM. This CDR3 is 17 amino acids long. V dropped 3 bases and J dropped 0 bases, with 17 bases sitting between them.

The J gene is TRBJ1-2, the V gene TRBV6-5; 8 positions match TRBD1. This CDR3 spans 15 amino acids. Germline-derived CDR1 and CDR2 are MNHEY and SVGAGI. The junction had 6 bases not matched to a gene; V was cut back by 0 bases and J by 6 bases. The CDR3 loop reads CASSYSFSGGDGYTF. DNA for the CDR3: TGTGCCAGCAGTTACTCGTTCTCAGGGGGCGATGGCTACACCTTC.

The gene calls are TRBV7-9 and TRBJ2-7, with 7 bases lining up with TRBD2. The CDR3 extends over 13 amino acids. J gave up 6 bases and V 5 bases, and 7 bases lay outside the gene matches. The germline gives CDR1 SEHNR, CDR2 FQNEAQ (reference sequence). The CDR3 reads CASSPKTSVEQYF. For the CDR3, the DNA is TGTGCCAGCAGCCCAAAAACTAGCGTCGAGCAGTACTTC. The complete variable domain, with remaining parts taken from reference TRBV7-9 and TRBJ2-7, reads DTGVSQNPRHKITKRGQNVTFRCDPISEHNRLYWYRQTLGQGPEFLTYFQNEAQLEKSRLLSDRFSAERPKGSFSTLEIQRTEQGDSAMYLCASSPKTSVEQYFGPGTRLTVT.

The CDR3, as DNA: TGCGCCAGCAGGGCAGGGCTGATAATGGCCAAAAACATTCAGTACTTC. Translating gives CASRAGLIMAKNIQYF. The chain uses TRBV5-1 and TRBJ2-4; D is possibly TRBD1 (5 bases). The CDR3 runs 16 residues. The germline V gene has CDR1 SGHRS and CDR2 YFSETQ. V was clipped by 5 bases and J by 1 base, with 16 bases between them.

This clone was found a few times. This rearrangement joins TRBV5-4 to TRBJ2-1; 15 bases line up with TRBD2. Trimming at V came to 6 bases and at J to 7 bases, leaving 5 bases not matched to a gene. The CDR3 is 15 residues long. Germline V lookup: CDR1 SGHNT, CDR2 YYREEE (reference sequence). CDR3 region: CASTAGLAGGNEQFF. The CDR3 bases are TGTGCCAGCACCGCCGGACTAGCGGGAGGGAATGAGCAGTTCTTC.

The V call is TRBV7-9, the J call TRBJ2-1; 13 bases map to TRBD2. The V segment lost 6 bases and the J segment 6 bases; nucleotides outside the gene matches: 14. Germline V gives CDR1 SEHNR, CDR2 FQNEAQ (reference sequence). CDR3 length: 18 residues. This CDR3 reads CASSKEREGLAGPNEQFF. In nucleotides, the CDR3 is TGTGCCAGCAGTAAAGAAAGAGAGGGACTAGCGGGACCCAATGAGCAGTTCTTC.

This chain joins TRBV7-2 and TRBJ1-2; 8 nucleotides align to TRBD1. There are 15 residues in the CDR3. Germline lookup yields CDR1 SGHTA and CDR2 FQGNSA. After removal of 1 base from V and 3 bases from J, the junction contained 4 bases not matched to a gene. CDR3 region: CASSLDRGTYYGYTF. The CDR3 DNA sequence: TGTGCCAGCAGCTTAGACAGGGGGACCTACTATGGCTACACCTTC.

The count of this clone is one. The chain employs TRBV4-1 and TRBJ1-1; D is unresolved. Per germline, CDR1 MGHRA and CDR2 YSYEKL. V dropped 4 bases and J dropped 6 bases, with 12 bases sitting between them. The CDR3 is 13 residues long. CDR3: CASSPTGRPEAFF. The DNA for the CDR3 is TGCGCCAGCAGCCCAACGGGGAGACCTGAAGCTTTCTTT.

This clone was counted between two and nine times. The V gene is TRBV28, the J gene TRBJ2-1; D unresolved. The germline gives CDR1 MDHEN, CDR2 SYDVKM. Trimming cost V 5 bases and J 8 bases, with 7 bases left between them. The CDR3 runs to 11 residues. The chain's CDR3 is CASSGRYEQFF. In nucleotides, the CDR3 is TGTGCCAGCAGTGGTAGGTATGAGCAGTTCTTC.

The chain recombines TRBV11-1 with TRBJ1-2, with a weak D call TRBD1 (6 bases). Trimming shortened V by 1 base and J by 2 bases, and 8 bases separated the two germline ends. The CDR3 runs to 14 residues. Germline V gene lookup returns CDR1 SGHAT and CDR2 FQDESV (reference sequence). Here the CDR3 reads CASSLEGTNYGYTF. The CDR3 DNA is TGTGCCAGCAGCTTAGAAGGGACAAACTATGGCTACACCTTC.

This sequence joins TRBV10-2 and TRBJ2-3; D call uncertain. The V end was cut by 1 base, the J end by 4 bases, with 12 bases between. This CDR3 is 15 amino acids long. The germline V gene encodes CDR1 WSHSY and CDR2 SAAADI. The CDR3: CASSELADFADTQYF. CDR3 in DNA: TGCGCCAGCAGTGAGTTGGCGGATTTCGCAGATACGCAGTATTTT.

The table lists this clone with a count of one. This rearrangement joins TRBV7-8 to TRBJ2-1, with D possibly being TRBD1 (6 bases). The CDR3 runs to 16 residues. Per germline, CDR1 SGHVS and CDR2 FQNEAQ. V lost 6 bases and J lost 7, with 22 bases in between. CDR3 sequence reads: CASSYYRAVVINEQFF. In nucleotides, the CDR3 is TGTGCCAGCAGTTACTACAGGGCGGTGGTAATAAATGAGCAGTTCTTC.

V gene TRBV28 combines with J gene TRBJ2-7; the D is unclear. CDR1 and CDR2 from the germline V gene are MDHEN and SYDVKM. Trimming cost V 7 bases and J 1 base, with 8 bases left between them. This CDR3 is 12 amino acids long. The CDR3, as DNA: TGTGCCAGCACTCGAGATTCCTACGAGCAGTACTTC. This gives the protein CASTRDSYEQYF.

The chain links TRBV10-2 to TRBJ1-2; D might be TRBD1 (6 bases). The CDR3 covers 16 residues. Germline V gene lookup returns CDR1 WSHSY and CDR2 SAAADI. V lost 11 bases and J lost 0, with 22 bases in between. The CDR3 region has the DNA TGCGCCGCGGCTTTGGGGGGGCGAACAGCTAACTATGGCTACACCTTC. It specifies CAAALGGRTANYGYTF.

This chain uses TRBV2 with TRBJ2-7; 7 bases line up with TRBD1. V lost 6 bases to trimming and J lost 5 bases; unmatched junction nucleotides: 13. CDR3 length: 15 amino acids. CDR1 and CDR2 (germline): SNHLY, FYNNEI. The CDR3 protein is CASSYDREGGHEQYF. In DNA, the CDR3 is TGTGCCAGCAGCTATGACAGGGAAGGGGGCCACGAGCAGTACTTC.